This TCR beta chain was recorded in a study of shared clonotypes between healthy human individuals (dated by TCRdb to about 2020). Study-wide context: The cohort comprised two women and a few men aged 18 to 49 years. For each donor, three plates each were used for CD4 naive and CD4 memory, two plates were used for CD8 naive, and one plate was used for CD8 memory. Blood TCR repertoires of a handful of healthy adults were deeply sequenced to estimate repertoire size and the extent of clonotype sharing between individuals. To increase sequencing depth and limit assay-specific biases, TCR repertoire library preparation and sequencing were carried out by different laboratories using diverse techniques. Leukapheresis yielded between about 0.9 and 9 billion PBMCs per donor. General findings and caveats noted by the study authors: Across a few donors, approximately 4.9% of naive CD4, roughly 3.3% of naive CD8, under 2.5% of memory CD4, and under 0.45% of memory CD8 clonotypes were shared. Naive subsets generally had larger estimated clonotype richness than memory subsets. Even with the large sequencing depth, rarefaction of the sorted-subset datasets indicated that sequencing was incomplete. Based on pairwise subsampling, the degree of clonotype sharing among donors was expected to be affected by sequencing depth. Clonotypes shared by all four sorted-subset donors showed higher generation probabilities than non-shared clonotypes. The small number of donors limited the genetic and exposure-history diversity represented. Sampling was restricted to blood, and TCR repertoires in tissue are likely to differ from TCR repertoires in blood.

The donors were healthy, HIV-negative adults who had no recently reported acute infections or vaccinations. Every donor was a Caucasian adult residing in Nashville, Tennessee, USA. Magnetic negative selection was used to enrich CD4+ T cells, after which naive cells were positively selected on CD45RA and the negative fraction became the memory subset. Blood was collected by leukapheresis, and PBMCs were isolated by Ficoll-Histopaque density gradient centrifugation and then cryopreserved in liquid nitrogen vapor phase. Analytical flow cytometry was used to check the purity and quantity of every magnetically sorted T cell population. From each sorted fraction, genomic DNA was isolated and quantified by UV absorbance on a Nanodrop 2000c. Using the deep immunoSEQ assay, TCR CDR3 regions were amplified from genomic DNA by multiplex PCR. Extracted genomic DNA from each cell subset was spread evenly across all wells of several immunoSEQ 96-well plates, with each plate serving as a replicate. For sorted subsets, around 200 ng genomic DNA, equal to tens of thousands of T cell genomes, was loaded into each replicate PCR. Purified libraries were quantified with a Qubit 3.0 fluorometer, sized on a Bioanalyzer 2100, and re-quantified with the KAPA Library Quantification kit. Every immunoSEQ 96-well plate was sequenced on a dedicated single-read 150-cycle Illumina NextSeq 550 flow cell. As for the authors' bioinformatics: The immunoSEQ output contained only junctional sequences without quality scores, so filtering could not match that applied to full-length reads. To assign V/J genes and CDR3, sequences were annotated using PyIR, a Python wrapper for IgBLAST v1.9, with IMGT germline references. Any read was removed if the V/J assignment was weak (E-value above 1e-6), the CDR3 was missing, or the read contained stop codons, out-of-frame junctions, or ambiguous translated residues. V3J clonotypes were defined by identical inferred V gene, J gene, and CDR3 amino acid sequence. Percentage overlap between repertoires was calculated by dividing the number of shared unique clonotypes by the size of the smaller repertoire. Repertoire richness was assessed with RTK rarefaction, the Chao1 estimator, and Recon v2.1 estimates of unobserved clonotypes. Generation probabilities for all TCRbeta clonotypes obtained by the gDNA method from a handful of donors were computed using OLGA. In its TCRdb copy, this immuneACCESS table keeps in-frame sequences only and misses some clones. Where compared with another copy, unresolved V genes explain less than half of these, and the others have no known cause. The V and J calls and clone size were taken over from that table, and D and trimming were inferred from the DNA. The sample table lists about 2.3 million clones, about 90% of them with a count of one. Of the sample, more than 0.35% is held by the ten largest clones.

Points on this clone: The antigen this receptor binds is unknown. The record has no base qualities; no much larger clone is one base away.

Sequenced input: naive CD4+ T cells from PBMCs. The sample's cell subset or site label, decoded: CD45RA+ positively selected. This receptor was taken from a man between 18 and 35 years old in good health. Some clones in this sample may be carry-over from other donors' samples.

In nucleotides, the sequence is TGTGCCTGGAGCCTCAGGACAGGGAGAGAGACCCAGTACTTC. It translates as CAWSLRTGRETQYF. The receptor chain draws on TRBV30 and TRBJ2-5; TRBD1 aligns with 8 central bases. CDR1 and CDR2 are drawn from the germline V gene (reference sequence): GTSNPN, SVGIG. V is cut back by 3 bases and J by 4 bases, with 7 bases in the junction unmatched. Including cysteine and phenylalanine, the CDR3 has 14 amino acids. The retained sequence is limited to the CDR3, 42 bases, with the frame set at the first base.